Listed below are T cell receptor beta chains from one sample, sequenced in a study of shared clonotypes between healthy human individuals. Using immunoSEQ multiplex PCR, the repertoire was profiled, and TCRdb retains in-frame clones only, with some absent. The sample gives approximately 2,200,000 clones, roughly 91% of which show up once; around 1.7% is in the top ten. The sequencing input was naive CD8+ T cells from PBMCs. The receptors were sampled from a man between 18 and 35 years old in good health. Some clones in this sample may be carry-over from other donors' samples. CDR3s include the opening cysteine and the closing phenylalanine or tryptophan. A D gene is named only where the DNA matches it firmly. Clone size, where shown, is once, few, many, or a class for clones that have expanded.

length	size	D	J	V	CDR3	DNA
15	NA	TRBD1	TRBJ2-7	TRBV13	CASSLGTGADYEQYF	TGTGCCAGCAGCTTAGGCACAGGGGCGGACTACGAGCAGTACTTC
15	once	NA	TRBJ2-7	TRBV2	CASSALTGSSYEQYF	TGTGCCAGCAGTGCCCTCACGGGCAGCTCCTACGAGCAGTACTTC
15	NA	NA	TRBJ2-1	TRBV10-2	CASSTGLKIPHEQFF	TGCGCCAGCAGTACGGGACTCAAAATCCCCCATGAGCAGTTCTTC
16	NA	NA	TRBJ2-4	TRBV28	CASSPLGGYRKNIQYF	TGTGCCAGCAGTCCACTGGGAGGCTACCGGAAAAACATTCAGTACTTC
14	NA	TRBD1	TRBJ1-5	TRBV27	CASSPRQGAQPQHF	TGTGCCAGCAGTCCCAGACAGGGTGCTCAGCCCCAGCATTTT
14	NA	NA	TRBJ1-1	TRBV30	CAWSRELPNTEAFF	TGTGCCTGGAGCCGGGAGCTCCCGAACACTGAAGCTTTCTTT
15	NA	NA	TRBJ1-1	TRBV4-1	CASSHREGLNTEAFF	TGCGCCAGCAGCCACCGCGAGGGCTTGAACACTGAAGCTTTCTTT
13	few	NA	TRBJ1-1	TRBV28	CASRRPLGTEAFF	TGTGCCAGCAGGCGTCCCCTGGGCACTGAAGCTTTCTTT
14	NA	TRBD1	TRBJ2-7	TRBV27	CASSLTGATYEQYF	TGTGCCAGCAGTCTAACAGGGGCCACCTACGAGCAGTACTTC
14	NA	TRBD1	TRBJ2-5	TRBV6-5	CASSQTGIQETQYF	TGTGCCAGCAGTCAGACAGGGATCCAAGAGACCCAGTACTTC
16	NA	TRBD2	TRBJ2-1	TRBV6-1	CASSGPLAGGYNEQFF	TGTGCCAGCAGTGGGCCTCTAGCGGGAGGATACAATGAGCAGTTCTTC
16	NA	TRBD2	TRBJ2-1	TRBV7-6	CASSGRLAGGNNEQFF	TGTGCCAGCAGCGGCAGACTAGCGGGAGGGAATAATGAGCAGTTCTTC
13	once	NA	TRBJ1-5	TRBV15	CATSRGEGRPQHF	TGTGCCACCAGCAGAGGGGAGGGCCGGCCCCAGCATTTT
14	NA	NA	TRBJ2-3	TRBV15	CATSSQEDGDTQYF	TGTGCCACCAGCAGCCAGGAGGATGGGGATACGCAGTATTTT
13	once	NA	TRBJ1-1	TRBV11-3	CASSFRGATEAFF	TGTGCCAGCAGCTTTAGGGGGGCGACTGAAGCTTTCTTT
15	NA	NA	TRBJ2-1	TRBV27	CASSWGQRPYNEQFF	TGTGCCAGCAGTTGGGGCCAGCGGCCCTACAATGAGCAGTTCTTC
14	NA	NA	TRBJ2-1	TRBV7-9	CASSLPTGDNEQFF	TGTGCCAGCAGCTTACCGACTGGTGACAATGAGCAGTTCTTC
15	NA	NA	TRBJ2-7	TRBV2	CASSEALRVSYEQYF	TGTGCCAGCAGTGAAGCGCTTCGGGTCTCCTACGAGCAGTACTTC
14	NA	NA	TRBJ2-7	TRBV7-9	CASAYGTLVGEQYF	TGTGCCAGCGCCTACGGGACATTGGTTGGCGAGCAGTACTTC
13	NA	NA	TRBJ2-2	TRBV19	CASNRGGTGELFF	TGTGCCAGTAACAGGGGAGGCACCGGGGAGCTGTTTTTT
15	NA	TRBD2	TRBJ2-1	TRBV4-1	CASSLGTSGRDEQFF	TGCGCCAGCAGCCTAGGGACTAGCGGGAGGGATGAGCAGTTCTTC
13	NA	NA	TRBJ2-7	TRBV4-1	CASSQVVAYEQYF	TGCGCCAGCAGCCAAGTTGTAGCCTACGAGCAGTACTTC
14	NA	NA	TRBJ2-7	TRBV4-1	CASSSDQGAYEQYF	TGCGCCAGCAGCTCAGACCAGGGTGCCTACGAGCAGTACTTC
16	NA	TRBD2	TRBJ2-1	TRBV11-1	CASSALRTSAYNEQFF	TGTGCCAGCAGCGCCCTCCGGACTAGCGCCTACAATGAGCAGTTCTTC
19	NA	TRBD1	TRBJ1-2	TRBV5-1	CASSLAFSGQGSNDYGYTF	TGCGCCAGCAGCTTGGCCTTTTCGGGACAGGGGTCCAATGACTATGGCTACACCTTC
15	NA	TRBD2	TRBJ2-7	TRBV28	CASSLAGEGSYEQYF	TGTGCCAGCAGTTTGGCGGGGGAGGGGAGTTACGAGCAGTACTTC
15	NA	NA	TRBJ1-5	TRBV28	CASILYRSSNQPQHF	TGTGCCAGCATTCTATACAGATCAAGCAATCAGCCCCAGCATTTT
13	NA	TRBD2	TRBJ2-7	TRBV7-9	CASSLAGLADLYF	TGTGCCAGCAGCTTAGCGGGACTAGCTGATTTGTACTTC
14	NA	NA	TRBJ2-2	TRBV29-1	CSVPLGVGTGELFF	TGCAGCGTACCACTCGGGGTCGGCACCGGGGAGCTGTTTTTT
18	NA	NA	TRBJ1-2	TRBV28	CASRDRFARGPGYYGYTF	TGTGCCAGCAGAGACCGGTTTGCCAGGGGACCGGGGTACTATGGCTACACCTTC
17	NA	TRBD2	TRBJ2-3	TRBV13	CASSLRLAITSTDTQYF	TGTGCCAGCAGCTTACGACTAGCGATAACTAGCACAGATACGCAGTATTTT
16	NA	NA	TRBJ2-5	TRBV11-1	CASSPHLRGASETQYF	TGTGCCAGCAGCCCCCACCTCAGGGGGGCCTCAGAGACCCAGTACTTC
22	NA	TRBD2	TRBJ2-2	TRBV4-3	CASSPEHLRRTSGATNTGELFF	TGCGCCAGCAGCCCAGAACATCTCCGGAGGACTAGCGGAGCGACGAACACCGGGGAGCTGTTTTTT
14	NA	NA	TRBJ2-5	TRBV27	CASSNHFGAETQYF	TGTGCCAGCAGTAACCACTTCGGGGCGGAGACCCAGTACTTC
16	NA	TRBD2	TRBJ2-7	TRBV13	CASSPSASGYSYEQYF	TGTGCCAGCAGCCCGTCCGCTAGCGGTTACTCCTACGAGCAGTACTTC